The clone carrying this TCR beta chain was detected ten times or more. Antigen unknown. The V and J ends lost 3 bases and 5 bases respectively, with 8 bases between them. The germline V gene has CDR1 SGHRS and CDR2 YFSETQ. CDR3 size: 12 residues. Quantitative molecular-barcoded 5'-RACE generated the TCR beta libraries. TCRdb itself ran the 5' RACE reads through MiXCR, one entry per CDR3 protein. The repertoire holds about 340,000 distinct CDR3 sequences, with under 15% as singletons. This record comes from a study of CD8 T cells in ankylosing spondylitis. Study-level points and caveats: Matched ankylosing spondylitis synovial fluid reportedly contained a significantly enriched population of disease-linked clones.

The chain combines TRBV5-1 with TRBJ2-5; D uncertain. This clonotype was obtained from a male donor with ankylosing spondylitis or in good health (not recorded which). Sequencing was performed on blood, either unsorted or a sorted T cell fraction (not recorded which). CDR3 residues: CASSSSWETQYF. The DNA for the CDR3 is TGCGCCAGCAGCTCCAGTTGGGAGACCCAGTACTTC.